This T cell receptor beta chain comes out of a study of technical replicates of blood from a handful of donors. V gave up 2 bases and J gave up 8 bases; unmatched junction bases: 1. Germline V gives CDR1 SGHDT, CDR2 YYEEEE. The length of the CDR3 is 12 residues. Data came from immunoSEQ multiplex PCR; TCRdb stores just in-frame clones and leaves some out. The data show about 88,000 clones, 95% seen once. This chain links TRBV5-6 with TRBJ2-3; 8 bases are a match to TRBD1. The sample was T cells isolated from PBMCs. This receptor was taken from a human donor in good health. CDR3 in amino acids: CASSFQGATQYF. CDR3 nucleotides: TGTGCCAGCAGCTTCCAGGGGGCTACGCAGTATTTT. Full variable domain (outside the CDR3, taken from reference TRBV5-6 and TRBJ2-3): DAGVTQSPTHLIKTRGQQVTLRCSPKSGHDTVSWYQQALGQGPQFIFQYYEEEERQRGNFPDRFSGHQFPNYSSELNVNALLLGDSALYLCASSFQGATQYFGPGTRLTVL.